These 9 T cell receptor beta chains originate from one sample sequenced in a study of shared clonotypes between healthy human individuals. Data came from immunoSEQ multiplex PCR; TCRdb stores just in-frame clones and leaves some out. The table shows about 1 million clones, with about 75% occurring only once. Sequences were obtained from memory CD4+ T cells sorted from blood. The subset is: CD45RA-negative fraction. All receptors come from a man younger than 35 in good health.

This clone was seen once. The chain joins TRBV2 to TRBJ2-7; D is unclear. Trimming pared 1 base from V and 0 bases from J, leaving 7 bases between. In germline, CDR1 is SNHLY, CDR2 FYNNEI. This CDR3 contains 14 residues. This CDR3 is CASSEDHSSYEQYF. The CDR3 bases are TGTGCCAGCAGTGAAGACCACAGCTCCTACGAGCAGTACTTC. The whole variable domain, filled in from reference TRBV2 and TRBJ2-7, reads EPEVTQTPSHQVTQMGQEVILRCVPISNHLYFYWYRQILGQKVEFLVSFYNNEISEKSEIFDDQFSVERPDGSNFTLKIRSTKLEDSAMYFCASSEDHSSYEQYFGPGTRLTVT.

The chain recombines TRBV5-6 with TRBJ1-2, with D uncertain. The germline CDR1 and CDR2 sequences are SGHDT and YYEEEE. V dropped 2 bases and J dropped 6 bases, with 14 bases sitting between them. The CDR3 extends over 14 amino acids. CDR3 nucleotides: TGTGCCAGCAGCTTTGGCCGGAGGGTCCATGGCTACACCTTC. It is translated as CASSFGRRVHGYTF.

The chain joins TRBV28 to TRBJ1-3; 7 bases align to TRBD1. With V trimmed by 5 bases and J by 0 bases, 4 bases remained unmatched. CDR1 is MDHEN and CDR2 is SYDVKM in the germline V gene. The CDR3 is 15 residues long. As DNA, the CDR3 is TGTGCCAGCAGTGTTTACAGGGGCTCTGGAAACACCATATATTTT. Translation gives CASSVYRGSGNTIYF.

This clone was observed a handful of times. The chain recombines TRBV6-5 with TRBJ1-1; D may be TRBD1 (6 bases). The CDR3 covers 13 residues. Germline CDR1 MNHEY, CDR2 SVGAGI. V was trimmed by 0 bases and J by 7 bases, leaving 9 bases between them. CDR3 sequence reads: CASSYSDRIEAFF. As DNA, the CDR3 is TGTGCCAGCAGTTACTCTGACAGGATTGAAGCTTTCTTT.

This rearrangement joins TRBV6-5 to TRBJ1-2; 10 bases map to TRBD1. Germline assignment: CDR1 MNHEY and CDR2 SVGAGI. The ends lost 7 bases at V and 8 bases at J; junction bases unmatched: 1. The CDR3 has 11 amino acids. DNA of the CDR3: TGTGCCAGCACGGGACAGGGGGGCTACACCTTC. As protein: CASTGQGGYTF.

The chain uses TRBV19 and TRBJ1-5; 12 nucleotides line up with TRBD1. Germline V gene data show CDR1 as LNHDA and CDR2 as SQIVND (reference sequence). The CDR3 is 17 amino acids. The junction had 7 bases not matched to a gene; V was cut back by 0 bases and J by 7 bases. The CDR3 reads CASSIDGGQGASQPQHF. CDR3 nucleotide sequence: TGTGCCAGTAGTATAGATGGGGGACAGGGGGCATCGCAGCCCCAGCATTTT.

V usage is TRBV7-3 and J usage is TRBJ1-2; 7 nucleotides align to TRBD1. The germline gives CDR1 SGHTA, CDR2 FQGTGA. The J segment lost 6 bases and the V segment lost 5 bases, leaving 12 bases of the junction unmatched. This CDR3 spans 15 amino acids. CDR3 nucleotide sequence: TGTGCCAGCAGCCCAAGGGCAGGGGGTAGGGATGGCTACACCTTC. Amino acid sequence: CASSPRAGGRDGYTF.

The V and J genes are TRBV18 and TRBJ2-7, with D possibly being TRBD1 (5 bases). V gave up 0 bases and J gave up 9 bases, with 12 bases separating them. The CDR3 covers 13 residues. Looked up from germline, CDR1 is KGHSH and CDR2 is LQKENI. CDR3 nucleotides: TGTGCCAGCTCACCACCGTCTCAGGGCCGGCAGTACTTC. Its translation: CASSPPSQGRQYF.

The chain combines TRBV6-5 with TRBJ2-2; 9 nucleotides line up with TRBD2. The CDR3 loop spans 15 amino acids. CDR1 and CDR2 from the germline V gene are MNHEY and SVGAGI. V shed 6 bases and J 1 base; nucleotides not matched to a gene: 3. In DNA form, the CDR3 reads TGTGCCAGCAGGAAGACTAGCGGGAACACCGGGGAGCTGTTTTTT. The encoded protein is CASRKTSGNTGELFF.